This TCR beta chain was identified during a study of cytomegalovirus exposure and HLA in healthy donors. Turning to the study itself: In a previous analysis, 117 million unique TCR beta sequences were found from 150 million to 200 million T cells.

The J segment lost 4 bases and the V segment lost 1 base, leaving 11 bases of the junction unmatched. The CDR3 length is 19 residues. Germline assignment: CDR1 SGHRS and CDR2 YFSETQ. The donors comprised healthy bone marrow donors. Although they were nominally healthy when sampled, donors likely had unrecorded immune exposures. Use of 60 Vbeta and 13 Jbeta primers characterized the PCR. This table comes from immunoSEQ multiplex PCR, and its TCRdb copy is limited to in-frame clones, with some not included. Among some 190,000 clones, just under 80% were seen once, and the ten largest hold roughly 3%. This clone has more than one count but fewer than ten. Its cognate antigen is unknown. Study findings and constraints: An Asian-associated ancestry cluster reportedly showed fewer N-insertions than the roughly 700-donor mean in a later analysis.

The sequence came from a female donor in good health and CMV-seronegative. The rearrangement joins TRBV5-1 to TRBJ2-5, with 15 bases aligning to TRBD2. Sequences were obtained from PBMCs. CDR3 region: CASSLQPGLAGGRGETQYF. CDR3 DNA sequence: TGCGCCAGCAGCTTGCAACCGGGACTAGCGGGGGGCCGAGGAGAGACCCAGTACTTC. The whole variable domain, filled in from reference TRBV5-1 and TRBJ2-5, reads KAGVTQTPRYLIKTRGQQVTLSCSPISGHRSVSWYQQTPGQGLQFLFEYFSETQRNKGNFPGRFSGRQFSNSRSEMNVSTLELGDSALYLCASSLQPGLAGGRGETQYFGPGTRLLVL.